The entry that follows covers one T cell receptor beta chain sequence. Its cognate antigen is unknown. The sample is drawn from a study of OX40 agonist ivuxolimab in advanced cancers. Whole-study context: Patients receiving dose escalation had hepatocellular carcinoma, melanoma, renal cell or head and neck cancer. It was permissible to have had prior anti-PD-1, anti-PD-L1 or anti-CTLA-4 therapy, and approximately 40% had some.

The data were produced by immunoSEQ multiplex PCR, yet TCRdb's version contains in-frame clones alone and is incomplete. The sample records fewer than 15,000 clones, approximately 84% being singletons. Study findings and constraints: There were also nonresponders showing low normalized T-cell clonal expansion. CD4+ and CD8+ blood T cells expanded clonally by week 6 at 0.1 to 3.0 mg/kg.

The clonotype comes from an adult with an advanced solid tumor such as melanoma, head and neck, liver or kidney cancer. The sample in question was CD4+ or CD8+ T cells sorted from blood, obtained in a trial of the OX40 agonist ivuxolimab.

The DNA of the CDR3 is TGTGCCAGCAGTCCCGACGAGGGACACAGCTCCTACGAGCAGTACTTC. It encodes CASSPDEGHSSYEQYF. This chain uses TRBV27 with TRBJ2-7; D might be TRBD1 (6 bases). Deletions cut 5 bases from V and 0 bases from J, with 17 bases between. Germline values: CDR1 MNHEY, CDR2 SMNVEV (reference sequence). The length of the CDR3 is 16 residues.